These T cell receptor beta chains were read from a single sample in a study of synovial regulatory T cells in juvenile arthritis. TCRdb keeps only in-frame clones here, not all; method: immunoSEQ multiplex PCR. Here the sample table reports around 990 clones. The sample comprised Treg cells from blood. These TCRs come from a donor younger than 30 with juvenile idiopathic arthritis. Both conserved end residues are part of each CDR3. The order of the fields is V gene, J gene, clone size, CDR3 protein. A row's size may be missing; if present it is once, few, many or a size class.

V: TRBV14
J: TRBJ2-1
size: medium-sized
CDR3: CASSRLAGGSYNEQFF

V: TRBV11-3
J: TRBJ2-1
size: medium-sized
CDR3: CASSLTRQLATEQFF

V: TRBV11-2
J: TRBJ1-4
size: medium-sized
CDR3: CASSLTRTGVEKLFF

V: TRBV19
J: TRBJ1-3
size: large
CDR3: CASSQNSGNTIYF

V: TRBV7-8
J: TRBJ2-7
size: medium-sized
CDR3: CASSLAGGSPYEQYF

V: TRBV7-7
J: TRBJ2-5
size: medium-sized
CDR3: CASSEGLAALQETQYF

V: TRBV7-9
J: TRBJ1-1
size: medium-sized
CDR3: CASSLAPPVNTEAFF

V: TRBV6-6
J: TRBJ2-5
size: large
CDR3: CASSGNPRETQYF

V: TRBV2
J: TRBJ1-2
size: medium-sized
CDR3: CASMSPAQVQGGYTF

V: TRBV5-5
J: TRBJ1-5
size: medium-sized
CDR3: CASSLAPGGNQPQHF

V: TRBV5-1
J: TRBJ2-5
size: medium-sized
CDR3: CASSPRQGETQYF

V: TRBV19
J: TRBJ2-1
size: medium-sized
CDR3: CASRIRDRANEQFF

V: TRBV7-2
J: TRBJ1-3
size: medium-sized
CDR3: CATSRTGGSGNTIYF

V: TRBV7-9
J: TRBJ2-5
size: medium-sized
CDR3: CASSLQETQYF

V: TRBV15
J: TRBJ1-1
size: medium-sized
CDR3: CATSRAGANTEAFF

V: TRBV2
J: TRBJ2-1
size: medium-sized
CDR3: CASSRTSGNEQFF

V: TRBV10-3
J: TRBJ2-5
size: large
CDR3: CAISKGLAGIGQETQYF

V: TRBV5-1
J: TRBJ2-1
size: large
CDR3: CASSVGVANEQFF

V: TRBV2
J: TRBJ2-1
size: medium-sized
CDR3: CASSLTSFEQFF

V: TRBV6-5
J: TRBJ1-5
size: medium-sized
CDR3: CASRDGGGNQPQHF

V: TRBV7-2
J: TRBJ1-2
size: medium-sized
CDR3: CASSLAAQGGRNYGYTF

V: TRBV28
J: TRBJ2-3
size: medium-sized
CDR3: CASSLEGSGSPDTQYF

V: TRBV7-9
J: TRBJ1-1
size: medium-sized
CDR3: CASSLGQGTEAFF

V: TRBV7-2
J: TRBJ2-2
size: medium-sized
CDR3: CASTTRPNTGELFF

V: TRBV2
J: TRBJ2-7
size: medium-sized
CDR3: CASSEVGLGYSYEQYF

V: TRBV14
J: TRBJ2-1
size: .
CDR3: CASSQVVGGSYNEQFF

V: TRBV28
J: TRBJ1-5
size: medium-sized
CDR3: CASRGAGGGGGQPQHF

V: TRBV6-6
J: TRBJ2-3
size: .
CDR3: CASSYRGGSTDTQYF

V: TRBV5-1
J: TRBJ1-1
size: medium-sized
CDR3: CASSPQVNTEAFF

V: TRBV18
J: TRBJ2-5
size: medium-sized
CDR3: CASSLGQFETQYF

V: TRBV6-1
J: TRBJ2-7
size: medium-sized
CDR3: CASSEKVGLAGHRAYEQYF

V: TRBV19
J: TRBJ2-5
size: .
CDR3: CASSTSGRSIKQYF

V: TRBV5-1
J: TRBJ2-6
size: medium-sized
CDR3: CASSLEGLVANVLTF

V: TRBV29-1
J: TRBJ2-4
size: medium-sized
CDR3: CSVESGRNIQYF

V: TRBV6-1
J: TRBJ2-7
size: medium-sized
CDR3: CASSGRRQSSYEQYF

V: TRBV6-5
J: TRBJ2-5
size: medium-sized
CDR3: CASSLGQGVGETQYF

V: TRBV6-1
J: TRBJ2-7
size: medium-sized
CDR3: CASLFWGRSYEQYF

V: TRBV5-6
J: TRBJ2-5
size: medium-sized
CDR3: CASGTVRAETQYF

V: TRBV30
J: TRBJ2-6
size: medium-sized
CDR3: CAYPGGANVLTF

V: TRBV9
J: TRBJ2-7
size: medium-sized
CDR3: CASSPSPSSYEQYF

V: TRBV30
J: TRBJ1-6
size: .
CDR3: CAWSVQQGGSSPLHF

V: TRBV7-3
J: TRBJ2-5
size: .
CDR3: CASSLRGNQEETQYF

V: TRBV7-9
J: TRBJ2-2
size: .
CDR3: CASSRHRDRDTGELFF

V: TRBV4-2
J: TRBJ1-5
size: medium-sized
CDR3: CASSQMTANQPQHF

V: TRBV28
J: TRBJ1-2
size: medium-sized
CDR3: CASSRRGQGSFYGYTF

V: TRBV12-5
J: TRBJ2-2
size: medium-sized
CDR3: CASGLGGPNTGELFF

V: TRBV29-1
J: TRBJ2-7
size: medium-sized
CDR3: CSAVGLAGAEQYF

V: TRBV15
J: TRBJ1-6
size: medium-sized
CDR3: CATSQDRGALHF

V: TRBV2
J: TRBJ2-7
size: medium-sized
CDR3: CASSSTYEQYF

V: TRBV6-5
J: TRBJ1-3
size: large
CDR3: CASSRDLSGGNTIYF

V: TRBV11-2
J: TRBJ2-7
size: medium-sized
CDR3: CASRFGPGQYYEQYF

V: TRBV10-3
J: TRBJ2-5
size: medium-sized
CDR3: CAISESLSRGGRETQYF

V: TRBV6-1
J: TRBJ2-7
size: medium-sized
CDR3: CASSEAGQYEQYF

V: TRBV7-2
J: TRBJ1-5
size: medium-sized
CDR3: CASSLAAFNQPQHF

V: TRBV10-3
J: TRBJ2-1
size: medium-sized
CDR3: CAISEVASGSYTEQFF

V: TRBV10-3
J: TRBJ2-5
size: medium-sized
CDR3: CATDAQGQQETQYF

V: TRBV5-4
J: TRBJ1-2
size: medium-sized
CDR3: CASTLDRVNYGYTF

V: TRBV6-5
J: TRBJ1-3
size: large
CDR3: CASSYGAHGSDIYF

V: TRBV6-6
J: TRBJ1-5
size: medium-sized
CDR3: CASKGDVSNQPQHF